This TCR beta chain is from a study of T cell responses to AZD1222 COVID-19 vaccine. Study-level points and caveats: An increase in Spike-specific TCR breadth and depth was observed after two AZD1222 doses. At baseline, seropositivity was found in only a handful of AZD1222 recipients.

Profiled with immunoSEQ multiplex PCR; TCRdb holds only in-frame clones, not every one. Of 100,000 to 150,000 clones listed, 84% are singletons. The length of the CDR3 is 17 residues. Germline V lookup: CDR1 SGHDN, CDR2 FVKESK. V was pared by 8 bases and J by 7 bases, with 30 bases between. Details on this clone: Its antigen is undetermined.

Pooled samples include second doses given at about 4 or 12 weeks. The starting material was peripheral blood, obtained 28 days after the second AZD1222 dose. The chain links TRBV14 to TRBJ2-7; D might be TRBD1 (9 bases). This TCR derives from an adult who received the AZD1222 COVID-19 vaccine. The CDR3 nucleotides are TGTGCCAGCCCGCGGGGGGACAGGGAAACCCCAGGGAATGAGCAGTACTTC. Amino acids: CASPRGDRETPGNEQYF.